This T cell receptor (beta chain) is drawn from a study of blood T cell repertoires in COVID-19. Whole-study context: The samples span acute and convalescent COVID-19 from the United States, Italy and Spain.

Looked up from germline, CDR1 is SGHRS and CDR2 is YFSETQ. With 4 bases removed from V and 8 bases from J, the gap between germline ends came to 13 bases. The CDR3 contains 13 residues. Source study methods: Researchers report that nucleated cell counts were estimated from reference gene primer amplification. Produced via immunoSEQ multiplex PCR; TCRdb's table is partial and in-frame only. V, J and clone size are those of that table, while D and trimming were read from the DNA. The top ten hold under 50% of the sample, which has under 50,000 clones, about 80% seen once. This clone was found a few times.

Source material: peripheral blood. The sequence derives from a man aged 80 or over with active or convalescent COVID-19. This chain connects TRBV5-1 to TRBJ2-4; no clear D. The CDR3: CASSHESLDIQYF. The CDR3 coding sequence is TGCGCCAGCAGCCACGAGTCTTTGGACATTCAGTACTTC.